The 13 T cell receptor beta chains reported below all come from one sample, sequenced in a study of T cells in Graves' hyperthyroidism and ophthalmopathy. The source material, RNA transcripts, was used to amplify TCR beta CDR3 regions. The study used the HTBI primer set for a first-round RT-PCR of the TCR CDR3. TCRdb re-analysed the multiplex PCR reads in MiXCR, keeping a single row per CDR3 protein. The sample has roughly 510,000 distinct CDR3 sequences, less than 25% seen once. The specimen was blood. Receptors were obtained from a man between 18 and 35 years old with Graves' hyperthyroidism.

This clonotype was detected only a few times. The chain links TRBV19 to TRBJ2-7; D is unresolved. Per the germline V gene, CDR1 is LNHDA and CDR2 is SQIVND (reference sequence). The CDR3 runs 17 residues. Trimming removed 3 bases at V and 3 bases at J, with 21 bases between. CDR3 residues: CASSIVAVTPSLYEQYF. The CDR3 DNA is TGTGCCAGTAGTATTGTGGCAGTGACTCCATCGCTCTACGAGCAGTACTTC.

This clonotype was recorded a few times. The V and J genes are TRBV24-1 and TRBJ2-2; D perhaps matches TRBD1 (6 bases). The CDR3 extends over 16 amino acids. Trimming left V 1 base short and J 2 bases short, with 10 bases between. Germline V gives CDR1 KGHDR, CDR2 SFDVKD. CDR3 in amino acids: CATSDFTTGNTGELFF. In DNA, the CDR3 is TGTGCCACCAGTGATTTTACGACAGGAAACACCGGGGAGCTGTTTTTT.

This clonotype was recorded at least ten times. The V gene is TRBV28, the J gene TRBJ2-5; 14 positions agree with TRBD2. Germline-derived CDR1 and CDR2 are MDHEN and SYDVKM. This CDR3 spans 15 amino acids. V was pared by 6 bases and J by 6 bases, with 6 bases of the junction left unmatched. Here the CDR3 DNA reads TGTGCCAGCAGACCCCGGACTAGCGGGGGGAAGACCCAGTACTTC. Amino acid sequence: CASRPRTSGGKTQYF.

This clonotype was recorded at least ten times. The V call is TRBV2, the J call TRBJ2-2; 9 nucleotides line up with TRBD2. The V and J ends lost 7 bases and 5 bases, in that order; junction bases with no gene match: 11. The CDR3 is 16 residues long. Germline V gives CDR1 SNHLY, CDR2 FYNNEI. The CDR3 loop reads CASIAQRGVITGELFF. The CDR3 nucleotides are TGTGCCAGCATTGCCCAGCGGGGGGTTATAACCGGGGAGCTGTTTTTT.

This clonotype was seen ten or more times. CDR3 in amino acids: CATSSARGPNQPQHF. The CDR3 DNA reads TGTGCCACCAGCAGTGCTCGGGGCCCAAATCAGCCCCAGCATTTT. This rearrangement joins TRBV15 to TRBJ1-5, with a weak D call TRBD1 (5 bases). Germline loops: CDR1 LNHNV, CDR2 YYDKDF (reference sequence). The CDR3 runs to 15 residues. Trimming removed 3 bases from V and 4 bases from J, with 13 bases in between.

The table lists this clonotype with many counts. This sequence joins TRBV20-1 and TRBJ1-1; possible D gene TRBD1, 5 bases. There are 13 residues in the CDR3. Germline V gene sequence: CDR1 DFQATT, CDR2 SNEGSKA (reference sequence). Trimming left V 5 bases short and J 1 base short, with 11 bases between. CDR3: CSARDGRNTEAFF. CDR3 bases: TGCAGTGCTCGGGACGGCAGGAACACTGAAGCTTTCTTT.

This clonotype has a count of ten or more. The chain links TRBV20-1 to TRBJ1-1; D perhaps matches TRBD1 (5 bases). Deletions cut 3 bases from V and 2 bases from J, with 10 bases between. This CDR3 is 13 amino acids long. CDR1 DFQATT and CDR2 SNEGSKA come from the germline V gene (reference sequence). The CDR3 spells CSARKGLNTEAFF. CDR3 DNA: TGCAGTGCTAGGAAGGGACTTAACACTGAAGCTTTCTTT.

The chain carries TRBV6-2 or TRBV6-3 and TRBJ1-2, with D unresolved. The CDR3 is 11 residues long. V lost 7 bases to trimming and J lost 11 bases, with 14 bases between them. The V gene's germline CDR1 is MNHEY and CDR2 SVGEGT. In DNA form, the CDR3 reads TGTGCCAGCATCAACGGAGAAGGTTACACCTTC. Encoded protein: CASINGEGYTF.

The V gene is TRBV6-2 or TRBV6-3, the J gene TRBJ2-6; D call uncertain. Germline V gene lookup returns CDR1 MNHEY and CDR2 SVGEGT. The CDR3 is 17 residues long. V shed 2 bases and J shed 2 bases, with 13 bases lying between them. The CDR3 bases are TGTGCCAGCAGTTACCCCCGGGTTGGGGCTGGGGCCAACGTCCTGACTTTC. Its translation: CASSYPRVGAGANVLTF.

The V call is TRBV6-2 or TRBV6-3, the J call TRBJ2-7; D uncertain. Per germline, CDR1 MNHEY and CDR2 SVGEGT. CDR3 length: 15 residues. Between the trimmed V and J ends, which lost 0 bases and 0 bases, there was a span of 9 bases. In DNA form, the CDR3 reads TGTGCCAGCAGTTACTCGACCCAGAGCTCCTACGAGCAGTACTTC. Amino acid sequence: CASSYSTQSSYEQYF.

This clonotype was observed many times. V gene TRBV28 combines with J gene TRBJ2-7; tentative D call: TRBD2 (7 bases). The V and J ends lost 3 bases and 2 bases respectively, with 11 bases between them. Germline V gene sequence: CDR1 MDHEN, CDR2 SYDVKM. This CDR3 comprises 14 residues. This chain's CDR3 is CASSFRGATYEQYF. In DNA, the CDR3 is TGTGCCAGCAGTTTTCGGGGGGCTACCTACGAGCAGTACTTC.

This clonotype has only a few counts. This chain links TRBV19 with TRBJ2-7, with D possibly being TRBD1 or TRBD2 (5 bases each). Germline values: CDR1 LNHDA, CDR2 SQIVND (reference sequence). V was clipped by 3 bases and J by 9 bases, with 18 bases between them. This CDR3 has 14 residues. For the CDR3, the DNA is TGTGCCAGTAGTATTCCGGGACCCTGGGGGAGGCAGTACTTC. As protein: CASSIPGPWGRQYF.

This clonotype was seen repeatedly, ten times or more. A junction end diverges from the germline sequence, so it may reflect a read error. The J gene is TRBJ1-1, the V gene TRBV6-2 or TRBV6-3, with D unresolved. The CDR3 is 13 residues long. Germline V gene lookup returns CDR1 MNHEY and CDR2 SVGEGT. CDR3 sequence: CASSYYRVTEAFF. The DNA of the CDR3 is TGTGCCAGCAGCTACTACCGGGTTACTGAAGCTTTCTTT.